This T cell receptor beta chain was captured in a study of T cell changes during pregnancy in multiple sclerosis. V lost 0 bases, J lost 6 bases, and 10 bases stayed unmatched. Germline CDR1 and CDR2: SQVTM and ANQGSEA. This CDR3 is 15 amino acids long. Clones were read by immunoSEQ multiplex PCR, and TCRdb kept only the in-frame ones, dropping some. The data hold 60,000 to 70,000 clones, with around nine tenths observed a single time. The sample was peripheral blood, taken in the third trimester of pregnancy. The clonotype originates from a female donor in good health, enrolled as a control in a pregnancy study. The genes are TRBV29-1 and TRBJ1-2, with 7 bases aligning to TRBD1. The CDR3 DNA sequence: TGCAGCGTTGAAGATCCCCAGGGGGGAAGAGATGGCTACACCTTC. This encodes CSVEDPQGGRDGYTF.